This T cell receptor beta chain comes out of a study of glioma-infiltrating T cells. TCR alpha and beta CDR3 regions were amplified from RNA using iRepertoire nested multiplex PCR. Each CDR3 protein is one row after TCRdb ran MiXCR on the multiplex PCR reads. This sample yields around 140,000 distinct CDR3 sequences, of which roughly two fifths are seen a single time; over 15% belongs to the top ten. Comments on this clonotype: The junction differs from germline at one of its ends, possibly a read error.

CDR3 size: 12 residues. The germline CDR1 and CDR2 sequences are MNHEY and SMNVEV (reference sequence). The source material was glioma tissue, nonneoplastic brain tissue, or PBMCs (not recorded which). This sequence was found in a human donor with low-grade glioma or glioblastoma, undergoing nonglioma brain surgery, or in good health (not recorded which). The rearrangement uses TRBV27 and TRBJ1-2; D gene uncertain. The CDR3 here is CASSLFPAANTF. The CDR3 nucleotides are TGTGCCAGCAGCTTATTCCCGGCAGCAAACACCTTC.